This record covers a single TCR beta chain. Its antigen is unknown. The data derive from a study of T-cell memory formation after mild COVID-19. Findings and limits, study-wide: Mainly in CM and EM were contracting CD4+ clones; CD8+ were in EMRA. Pre-infection memory carried some responding clones, suggesting that cross-reactive memory joined.

Each CDR3 protein is one row after TCRdb ran MiXCR on the 5' RACE reads. Of 350,000 to 500,000 distinct CDR3 sequences listed, 15% to 20% are singletons. This clonotype originated in an adult woman who had mild COVID-19 (a few samples of this study predate the infection). Cell type and time point are not known. Sequenced sample: PBMCs or a T cell subset sorted from them (not recorded which).

The CDR3 sequence is CASSETWGTEAFF. The CDR3 nucleotides are TGTGCCAGCAGTGAAACGTGGGGCACTGAAGCTTTCTTT. The J gene is TRBJ1-1, the V gene TRBV6-1, with D uncertain. V was trimmed by 2 bases and J by 4 bases, leaving 8 bases between them. The CDR3 is made up of 13 amino acids. CDR1 and CDR2 from the germline V gene are MNHNS and SASEGT.